A selection of T cell receptor beta chains follows, all from one sample in a study of blood T cell repertoires in COVID-19. Measured with immunoSEQ multiplex PCR; TCRdb has only the in-frame clones, and not every one. The sample contains about 140,000 clones, 85% of which appear only once. Input material: peripheral blood. These receptors were obtained from a man aged 45-65 years with acute or convalescent COVID-19. The CDR3 runs from the conserved cysteine through the conserved F or W. D genes are given only for firm matches. Expanded clones are given a class, and other clones once, few, many or no size at all.

TRBJ1-2 15 TRBV5-6 TRBD1 - TGTGCCAGCAGCCCATGGGACAGAGCTAACTATGGCTACACCTTC CASSPWDRANYGYTF
TRBJ2-1 15 TRBV6-5 - - TGTGCCAGCAGTAAAATTCCTAGCTCCTACAATGAGCAGTTCTTC CASSKIPSSYNEQFF
TRBJ1-4 13 TRBV12-3/TRBV12-4 - - TGTGCCAGCAGTTCCGGGATCGTTGAAAAACTGTTTTTT CASSSGIVEKLFF
TRBJ2-7 15 TRBV2 TRBD2 - TGTGCCAGCAGGGGACTAACCCTCTCCCTCTACGAGCAGTACTTC CASRGLTLSLYEQYF
TRBJ2-5 16 TRBV9 TRBD2 - TGTGCCAGCAGCGCCTTAGCGGGGGGAGTCCAAGAGACCCAGTACTTC CASSALAGGVQETQYF
TRBJ1-1 14 TRBV5-6 - - TGTGCCAGCAGCTTGGGGGCGGCGGGCACTGAAGCTTTCTTT CASSLGAAGTEAFF
TRBJ1-3 18 TRBV4-2 - - TGTGCCAGCAGCCCCGGGCAGAAACTTGACAGGACGGGGACTACGAATTCTTTT CASSPGQKLDRTGTTNSF
TRBJ1-1 15 TRBV18 TRBD1 - TGTGCCAGCTCCGCGCGACAGGGGAGTGGCACTGAAGCTTTCTTT CASSARQGSGTEAFF
TRBJ1-6 14 TRBV5-6 TRBD1 - TGTGCCAGCAGCGCATACAGGGGGCAATCACCCCTCCACTTT CASSAYRGQSPLHF
TRBJ1-5 14 TRBV3-1/TRBV3-2 - - TGTGCCAGCAGCCAAGTCGGTAGCAATCAGCCCCAGCATTTT CASSQVGSNQPQHF
TRBJ2-5 15 TRBV14 - - TGTGCCAGCAGCCAATATAGGGGATTGCAAGAGACCCAGTACTTC CASSQYRGLQETQYF
TRBJ1-2 12 TRBV29-1 TRBD1 - TGCAGCGTTGGCGGACAGGGGTATGGCTACACCTTC CSVGGQGYGYTF
TRBJ2-1 13 TRBV6-6 - - TGTGCCAGCAGTTATGGAGGTCTGTATGAGCAGTTCTTC CASSYGGLYEQFF
TRBJ2-5 13 TRBV6-2/TRBV6-3 TRBD1 - TGTGCCAGCAGTCCAGGGGGCGCCGAGACCCAGTACTTC CASSPGGAETQYF
TRBJ2-1 14 TRBV9 - - TGTGCCAGCAGTCCGAGTAGCTCCTACAATGAGCAGTTCTTC CASSPSSSYNEQFF
TRBJ1-4 15 TRBV27 TRBD1 - TGTGCCAGCAGTAGTCGACAGGGGTGGGGTGAAAAACTGTTTTTT CASSSRQGWGEKLFF
TRBJ2-5 12 TRBV12-3/TRBV12-4 - - TGTGCCAGCAGGACCTCGGGGGAGACCCAGTACTTC CASRTSGETQYF
TRBJ2-2 15 TRBV4-1 - - TGCGCCAGCAGCCCCATTTCAGGGAACACCGGGGAGCTGTTTTTT CASSPISGNTGELFF
TRBJ1-5 16 TRBV21-1 - - TGTGCCAGCAGCAAAGCGCAGGGGGCGCGGGATCAGCCCCAGCATTTT CASSKAQGARDQPQHF
TRBJ2-7 15 TRBV28 TRBD1 - TGTGCCAGCAGTTCTGGGACAGTTGGGAATTACGAGCAGTACTTC CASSSGTVGNYEQYF
TRBJ2-5 14 TRBV5-1 - - TGCGCCAGCAGCTCGACAGGTTACGTAGAGACCCAGTACTTC CASSSTGYVETQYF
TRBJ1-2 13 TRBV30 TRBD1 once TGTGCCTGGAGCAAAACAGGGGCTTATGGCTACACCTTC CAWSKTGAYGYTF
TRBJ2-1 15 TRBV6-5 - - TGTGCCAGCAACCTGAGGGGGGGCGCGTTAAGTGAGCAGTTCTTC CASNLRGGALSEQFF
TRBJ2-1 16 TRBV18 - - TGTGCCAGCTCGGATGCCGGGGTCAGGGGTGACTATGAGCAGTTCTTC CASSDAGVRGDYEQFF
TRBJ2-2 16 TRBV6-5 - - TGTGCCAGCAGTTACTCGTTCGGGCAGGGCACCGGGGAGCTGTTTTTT CASSYSFGQGTGELFF
TRBJ1-6 14 TRBV5-1 TRBD1 - TGCGCCAGCAGTGAGGGGACAGTAAGGTCACCCCTCCACTTT CASSEGTVRSPLHF
TRBJ2-2 14 TRBV7-3 - - TGTGCCAGCAGCTTCGGGGGGAACACCGGGGAGCTGTTTTTT CASSFGGNTGELFF
TRBJ1-2 15 TRBV18 TRBD1 few TGTGCCAGCTCACCACAACGACAGGGGAGCTATGGCTACACCTTC CASSPQRQGSYGYTF
TRBJ1-6 17 TRBV16 TRBD1 - TGTGCCAGCAGCCCCGGGACAGGGGTGGACCCTACTTCACCCCTCCACTTT CASSPGTGVDPTSPLHF
TRBJ2-2 17 TRBV4-2 TRBD2 - TGTGCCAGCAGCCAAGTGGGAAGCGGGGGGAACACCGGGGAGCTGTTTTTT CASSQVGSGGNTGELFF
TRBJ2-7 15 TRBV4-1 - - TGCGCCAGCAGCCAAGATAATAGGGGCGCCTACGAGCAGTACTTC CASSQDNRGAYEQYF
TRBJ2-7 15 TRBV5-1 TRBD1 - TGCGCCAGCAGCTTGGACGGACAGGAGTTCAACGAGCAGTACTTC CASSLDGQEFNEQYF
TRBJ1-6 13 TRBV9 - - TGTGCCAGCAGCGTAGGGAGTACTTCACCCCTCCACTTT CASSVGSTSPLHF
TRBJ1-6 13 TRBV6-5 - - TGTGCCAGCAGGAGGGATTCGCGTTCACCCCTCCACTTT CASRRDSRSPLHF
TRBJ2-7 15 TRBV7-8 TRBD1 - TGTGCCAGCAGCTTGGGGACAGGGAATACCTACGAGCAGTACTTC CASSLGTGNTYEQYF
TRBJ1-1 16 TRBV12-5 - - TGTGCTAGTGGTTTGGTACCCCACTGGGAGGACGGTGAAGCTTTCTTT CASGLVPHWEDGEAFF
TRBJ1-6 16 TRBV4-1 - - TGCGCCAGCAGCCAAGAGGGCCACTCCTATAATTCACCCCTCCACTTT CASSQEGHSYNSPLHF
TRBJ2-7 13 TRBV18 - - TGTGCCAGCTCACTTCAGGACTCCTACGAGCAGTACTTC CASSLQDSYEQYF
TRBJ2-5 15 TRBV27 - - TGTGCCAGCAGTTTAAAGAGGCCGAACAGGGAGACCCAGTACTTC CASSLKRPNRETQYF
TRBJ1-1 13 TRBV30 - - TGTGCCTGGAGCGTCGCGGGCGGGACTGAAGCTTTCTTT CAWSVAGGTEAFF
TRBJ2-1 15 TRBV2 TRBD1 - TGTGCCAGCAGTGAATCCTCAGGGGGTGGGAATGAGCAGTTCTTC CASSESSGGGNEQFF
TRBJ1-5 14 TRBV30 - - TGTGCCTGGAGCCCCGCCCACGGTTATCAGCCCCAGCATTTT CAWSPAHGYQPQHF
TRBJ1-1 20 TRBV5-1 - - TGCGCCAGCAGCTCAGTCGCCTACTATGACGTTCCGGGGATGAACACTGAAGCTTTCTTT CASSSVAYYDVPGMNTEAFF
TRBJ2-1 15 TRBV9 TRBD1 - TGTGCCAGCAGCCACACCGGGACAGACCAAAATGAGCAGTTCTTC CASSHTGTDQNEQFF
TRBJ2-1 15 TRBV11-3 TRBD2 - TGTGCCAGCAGCCCCCGGGGTAGCGGGTACAATGAGCAGTTCTTC CASSPRGSGYNEQFF
TRBJ2-7 12 TRBV11-2 - - TGTGCCAGCAGCTCGGGAGTTTACGAGCAGTACTTC CASSSGVYEQYF
TRBJ1-2 14 TRBV5-6 TRBD1 - TGTGTCAGCAGTAGGGACAGGGGCTTCTATGGCTACACCTTC CVSSRDRGFYGYTF
TRBJ2-4 18 TRBV19 - - TGTGCCAGTAGTCCGTTGGGGCAGGGGAGAGCAGCCAAAAACATTCAGTACTTC CASSPLGQGRAAKNIQYF
TRBJ1-2 13 TRBV5-4 - - TGTGCCAGCAGCAGGGGAACCCGGCAGGGCTACACCTTC CASSRGTRQGYTF
TRBJ1-2 14 TRBV5-6 TRBD1 - TGTGCCAGCAGCGCGGGACAGGGGATACATGGCTACACCTTC CASSAGQGIHGYTF
TRBJ1-2 13 TRBV28 TRBD1 - TGTGCCACCTCTGGGACAGGGGAGGAAGGCTACACCTTC CATSGTGEEGYTF
TRBJ2-1 16 TRBV9 TRBD1 - TGTGCCAGCAGCCCCCGGACAGGGCCAAATTTTAATGAGCAGTTCTTC CASSPRTGPNFNEQFF
TRBJ1-1 17 TRBV18 - - TGTGCCAGCTCACCAGAAGGGGGAAAACGTGGGAACACTGAAGCTTTCTTT CASSPEGGKRGNTEAFF
TRBJ2-2 15 TRBV10-3 TRBD2 - TGTGCCATCAGCACAGCGGGGGGATTCACCGGGGAGCTGTTTTTT CAISTAGGFTGELFF
TRBJ1-5 15 TRBV6-5 - once TGTGCCAGCAGATCAGGACAGTTCGGCAATCAGCCCCAGCATTTT CASRSGQFGNQPQHF
TRBJ2-7 14 TRBV10-3 TRBD2 - TGTGCCATCAGTGGGGAGGGACCGAGTTACGAGCAGTACTTC CAISGEGPSYEQYF
TRBJ1-2 14 TRBV7-2 TRBD1 - TGTGCCAGCAGCCGGGGACAGGGAATTTTTGGCTACACCTTC CASSRGQGIFGYTF
TRBJ1-1 13 TRBV11-3 - - TGTGCCAGCAGCTTATCCAGGAACACTGAAGCTTTCTTT CASSLSRNTEAFF
TRBJ1-1 15 TRBV9 - - TGTGCCCGCAGCCCGACGGGGGGGGGATACACTGAAGCTTTCTTT CARSPTGGGYTEAFF